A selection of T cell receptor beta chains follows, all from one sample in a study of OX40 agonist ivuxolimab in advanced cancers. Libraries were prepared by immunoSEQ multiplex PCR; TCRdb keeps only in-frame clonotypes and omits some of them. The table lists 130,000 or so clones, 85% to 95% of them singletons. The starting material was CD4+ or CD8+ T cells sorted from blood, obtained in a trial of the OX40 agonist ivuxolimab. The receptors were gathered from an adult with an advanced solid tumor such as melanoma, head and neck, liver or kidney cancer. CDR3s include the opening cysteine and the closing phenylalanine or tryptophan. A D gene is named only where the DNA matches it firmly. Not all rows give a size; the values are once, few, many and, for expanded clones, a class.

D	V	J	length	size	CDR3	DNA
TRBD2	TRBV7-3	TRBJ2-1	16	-	CASSPGAASGGNEQFF	TGTGCCAGCAGCCCAGGCGCGGCCAGCGGGGGTAATGAGCAGTTCTTC
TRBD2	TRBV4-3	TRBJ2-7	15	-	CASSLRGREIYEQYF	TGCGCCAGCAGCCTCCGCGGGCGGGAGATCTACGAGCAGTACTTC
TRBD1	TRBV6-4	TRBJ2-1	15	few	CASSPQGMGYNEQFF	TGTGCCAGCAGTCCACAGGGGATGGGGTACAATGAGCAGTTCTTC
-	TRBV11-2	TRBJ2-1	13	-	CASSSIADNEQFF	TGTGCCAGCAGCTCCATAGCGGACAATGAGCAGTTCTTC
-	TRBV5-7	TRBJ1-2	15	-	CASRGGKSFNYGYTF	TGTGCCAGCAGGGGGGGGAAGAGCTTTAACTATGGCTACACCTTC
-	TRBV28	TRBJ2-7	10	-	CATQYYEQYF	TGTGCCACCCAGTACTACGAGCAGTACTTC
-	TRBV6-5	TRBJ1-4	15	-	CASTRDAANNEKLFF	TGTGCCAGCACTAGGGACGCGGCTAATAATGAAAAACTGTTTTTT
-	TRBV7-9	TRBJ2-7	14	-	CASSLGKSNYEQYF	TGTGCCAGCAGCTTAGGCAAGTCGAACTACGAGCAGTACTTC
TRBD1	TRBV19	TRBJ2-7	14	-	CASGPGQVAFEQYF	TGTGCCAGTGGACCGGGACAGGTTGCATTCGAGCAGTACTTC
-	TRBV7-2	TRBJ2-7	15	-	CASSLGGQQTYEQYF	TGTGCCAGCAGCTTAGGGGGTCAGCAGACCTACGAGCAGTACTTC
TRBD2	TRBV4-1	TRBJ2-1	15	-	CASSESAGAYNEQFF	TGCGCCAGCAGCGAAAGTGCGGGGGCCTACAATGAGCAGTTCTTC
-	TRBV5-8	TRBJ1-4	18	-	CASSLARSGWAGAEKLFF	TGTGCCAGCAGCTTGGCCCGATCAGGTTGGGCAGGGGCTGAAAAACTGTTTTTT
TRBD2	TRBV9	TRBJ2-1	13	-	CASSVAGGNEQFF	TGTGCCAGCAGCGTTGCGGGGGGAAATGAGCAGTTCTTC
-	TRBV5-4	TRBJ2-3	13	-	CASSLDVPDTQYF	TGTGCCAGCAGCTTGGACGTCCCAGATACGCAGTATTTT
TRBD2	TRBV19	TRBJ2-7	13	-	CASSTGGSYEQYF	TGTGCCAGTAGTACGGGGGGTTCCTACGAGCAGTACTTC
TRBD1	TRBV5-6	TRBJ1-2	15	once	CASSPGTGGNYGYTF	TGTGCCAGCAGCCCTGGGACAGGGGGGAACTATGGCTACACCTTC
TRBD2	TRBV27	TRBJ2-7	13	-	CASKLAGSYEQYF	TGTGCCAGCAAACTAGCGGGATCGTACGAGCAGTACTTC
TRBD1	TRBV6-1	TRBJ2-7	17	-	CASSESSTGGKGYEQYF	TGTGCCAGCAGTGAAAGTAGCACAGGGGGCAAAGGCTACGAGCAGTACTTC
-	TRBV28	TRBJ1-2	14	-	CASIMSGAIYGYTF	TGTGCCAGCATTATGTCAGGGGCAATCTATGGCTACACCTTC
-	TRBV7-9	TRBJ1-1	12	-	CVSDEEFTEAFF	TGTGTCAGCGATGAGGAGTTCACTGAAGCTTTCTTT
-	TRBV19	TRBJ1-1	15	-	CASSIRRTENTEAFF	TGTGCCAGTAGTATCCGCCGGACTGAGAACACTGAAGCTTTCTTT
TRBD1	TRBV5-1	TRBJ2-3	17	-	CASSPNGQGLRADTQYF	TGCGCCAGCAGCCCTAACGGACAGGGATTAAGGGCAGATACGCAGTATTTT
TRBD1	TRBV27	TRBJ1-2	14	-	CASSEQGANYGYTF	TGTGCCAGCAGTGAACAGGGGGCAAACTATGGCTACACCTTC
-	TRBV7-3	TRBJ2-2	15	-	CASSPTGAGTGELFF	TGTGCCAGCAGCCCGACGGGGGCGGGCACCGGGGAGCTGTTTTTT
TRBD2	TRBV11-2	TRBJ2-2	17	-	CASSSSLAGALTGELFF	TGTGCCAGCAGCTCCTCGCTAGCGGGAGCGCTCACCGGGGAGCTGTTTTTT
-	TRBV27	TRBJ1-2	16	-	CASGQIQGAHIHGYTF	TGTGCCAGCGGGCAAATCCAGGGAGCGCATATCCATGGCTACACCTTC
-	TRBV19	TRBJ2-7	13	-	CASVGGSSYEQYF	TGTGCCAGTGTTGGCGGTTCTTCCTACGAGCAGTACTTC
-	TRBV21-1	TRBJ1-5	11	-	CASMGDQPQHF	TGTGCCAGCATGGGGGATCAGCCCCAGCATTTT
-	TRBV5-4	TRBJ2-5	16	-	CASSPTAGAFQETQYF	TGTGCCAGCAGCCCCACGGCGGGGGCCTTCCAAGAGACCCAGTACTTC
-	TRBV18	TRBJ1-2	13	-	CASTTGLLDGYTF	TGTGCCAGCACAACTGGGTTACTGGATGGCTACACCTTC
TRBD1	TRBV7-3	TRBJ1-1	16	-	CASSLGTVGPNTEAFF	TGTGCCAGCAGCCTCGGGACAGTCGGACCCAACACTGAAGCTTTCTTT
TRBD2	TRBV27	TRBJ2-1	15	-	CASRHSGRALNEQFF	TGTGCCAGCAGACATAGCGGGAGGGCCCTCAATGAGCAGTTCTTC
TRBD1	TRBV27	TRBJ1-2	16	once	CASSSRSQGGNYGYTF	TGTGCCAGCAGTAGCCGTTCACAGGGGGGTAACTATGGCTACACCTTC
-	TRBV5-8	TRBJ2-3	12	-	CASSLRADTQYF	TGTGCCAGCAGCCTGCGGGCAGATACGCAGTATTTT
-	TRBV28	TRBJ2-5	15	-	CASSSGAMGTETQYF	TGTGCCAGCAGTTCAGGGGCCATGGGGACCGAGACCCAGTACTTC
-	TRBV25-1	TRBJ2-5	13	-	CASRPGPQETQYF	TGTGCCAGCAGACCGGGACCACAAGAGACCCAGTACTTC
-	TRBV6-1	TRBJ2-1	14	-	CASAVGTQYNEQFF	TGTGCCAGCGCGGTCGGGACACAGTACAATGAGCAGTTCTTC
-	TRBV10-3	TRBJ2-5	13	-	CAISERPGETQYF	TGTGCCATCAGTGAGCGTCCGGGGGAGACCCAGTACTTC
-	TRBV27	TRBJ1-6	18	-	CASSRNLWGQGGDSPLHF	TGTGCCAGCAGCCGGAATCTATGGGGCCAGGGAGGAGACTCACCCCTCCACTTT
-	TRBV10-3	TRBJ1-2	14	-	CAISELAGPGGYTF	TGTGCCATCAGTGAGTTGGCGGGGCCCGGTGGCTACACCTTC
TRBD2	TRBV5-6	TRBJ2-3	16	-	CASSLRGLSGTDTQYF	TGTGCCAGCAGCTTGCGGGGACTAAGCGGCACAGATACGCAGTATTTT
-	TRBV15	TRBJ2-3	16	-	CATSRDSRGGTDTQYF	TGTGCCACCAGCAGAGATTCGCGGGGCGGCACAGATACGCAGTATTTT
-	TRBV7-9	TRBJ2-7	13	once	CAFTVLDTYEQYF	TGTGCTTTCACGGTCCTAGACACCTACGAGCAGTACTTC
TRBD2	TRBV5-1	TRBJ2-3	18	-	CASSLVALGRVGGDTQYF	TGCGCCAGCAGCTTGGTTGCACTGGGGAGGGTTGGCGGAGATACGCAGTATTTT
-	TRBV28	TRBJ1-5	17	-	CASSLRLLRDGNQPQHF	TGTGCCAGCAGTCTGCGCCTGCTGCGAGATGGCAATCAGCCCCAGCATTTT
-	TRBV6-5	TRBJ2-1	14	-	CASSQTGSLGEQFF	TGTGCCAGCAGCCAAACAGGGTCTTTGGGTGAGCAGTTCTTC
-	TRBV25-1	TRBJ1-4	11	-	CASSTGEKLFF	TGTGCCAGCAGTACCGGTGAAAAACTGTTTTTT